Listed here is a single T cell receptor beta chain. The antigen is undetermined. Molecular barcoding with unique molecular identifiers was used for the TCRbeta library. TCRdb analysed the PCR reads with MiXCR anew, one entry per CDR3 protein. The table has about 300,000 distinct CDR3 sequences, 6.5% to 9% seen once. The sample belongs to a study of T-cell reconstitution after alpha-beta-depleted transplantation in children. Study-wide results and caveats: Newly made T cells mostly supplied T-cell counts and diversity one year after transplant. Approximately two months post-transplant, alpha-beta T cells reportedly originated from several hundred expanded graft clones. Some patients' high day-60 TCRbeta diversity was traced to surviving recipient T cells and thymic progenitors.

V was clipped by 7 bases and J by 5 bases, with 14 bases between them. Germline CDR1 reads MNHEY; CDR2 reads SVGAGI. The CDR3 contains 13 residues. This TCR derives from a female patient aged 2-9 years who had a stem cell transplant for Fanconi anemia, so the T cells may come from the graft donor. This rearrangement joins TRBV6-5 to TRBJ1-1; tentatively, D is TRBD1 (5 bases). The source material was peripheral blood, sampled 360 days after TCRalphabeta/CD19-depleted stem cell transplant. CDR3 amino acids: CASTRRGRTEAFF. Written as DNA, the CDR3 is TGTGCCAGCACCCGCCGGGGGAGGACTGAAGCTTTCTTT.